The 7 T cell receptor beta chains listed next were all sequenced from one sample in a study of blood T cell repertoires in COVID-19. Measured with immunoSEQ multiplex PCR; TCRdb has only the in-frame clones, and not every one. The sample gives over 150,000 clones, 78% of which show up once; around 15% is in the top ten. Sequencing was performed on PBMCs or T cells enriched from blood (not recorded which). The receptors were gathered from a woman between 50 and 59 years old who had recovered from COVID-19.

This clone has at least ten counts. The V call is TRBV28, the J call TRBJ1-5; D perhaps matches TRBD1 (6 bases). The CDR3 extends over 16 amino acids. With 2 bases removed from V and 5 bases from J, the gap between germline ends came to 16 bases. Germline CDR1 is MDHEN and CDR2 is SYDVKM. The CDR3 region is CASSLDPGQNYQPQHF. CDR3 nucleotide sequence: TGTGCCAGCAGTTTAGATCCCGGACAGAACTATCAGCCCCAGCATTTT.

This sequence joins TRBV7-8 and TRBJ2-2, with 15 nucleotides matching TRBD2. The length of the CDR3 is 16 residues. Germline V gene lookup returns CDR1 SGHVS and CDR2 FQNEAQ. Unmatched junction bases numbered 5, after V lost 5 bases and J lost 7 bases. The DNA of the CDR3 is TGTGCCAGCAGCCGACGGACTAGCGGGAGGGTCGGGGAGCTGTTTTTT. It is translated as CASSRRTSGRVGELFF.

The chain combines TRBV11-3 with TRBJ2-4; D remains ambiguous. The germline V gene has CDR1 SGHNT and CDR2 YENEEA. The CDR3 loop spans 16 amino acids. V lost 3 bases, J lost 0 bases, and 12 bases lay in between. The CDR3 DNA reads as TGTGCCAGCAGCTTTTTGGAGATTCTAGCCAAAAACATTCAGTACTTC. This gives the protein CASSFLEILAKNIQYF.

The chain carries TRBV5-1 and TRBJ2-5, with no clear D. Germline V gene data show CDR1 as SGHRS and CDR2 as YFSETQ. V lost 0 bases and J lost 6, with 9 bases in between. This CDR3 spans 13 amino acids. DNA for the CDR3: TGCGCCAGCAGCTTGGACGTTGGCCAGACCCAGTACTTC. This encodes CASSLDVGQTQYF.

The chain's CDR3 is CASSQGQGAYGYTF. CDR3 coding DNA: TGCGCCAGCAGCCAAGGACAGGGCGCCTATGGCTACACCTTC. The chain recombines TRBV5-1 with TRBJ1-2; 8 bases align to TRBD1. This CDR3 comprises 14 residues. The germline CDR1 and CDR2 sequences are SGHRS and YFSETQ. Trimming at V came to 4 bases and at J to 4 bases, leaving 6 bases not matched to a gene.

The rearrangement uses TRBV7-3 and TRBJ2-3; TRBD1 matches 8 bases. The CDR3 length is 21 residues. Germline V gives CDR1 SGHTA, CDR2 FQGTGA. The V gene end was trimmed by 2 bases and the J gene end by 0 bases; junction bases not matched to a gene: 19. This CDR3 is CASSLPGQVFSLLWSTDTQYF. The CDR3 nucleotides read TGTGCCAGCAGCTTACCGGGACAGGTTTTCTCCTTGCTCTGGAGCACAGATACGCAGTATTTT.

J is TRBJ1-4 and V is TRBV2, with D tentatively TRBD1 (6 bases). Trimming took 6 bases from V and 8 from J, leaving 10 bases between them. Germline assignment: CDR1 SNHLY and CDR2 FYNNEI. The length of the CDR3 is 12 residues. CDR3 nucleotide sequence: TGTGCCAGCAGAGCAGGGGACGAAAAACTGTTTTTT. Translation gives CASRAGDEKLFF.